The 9 T cell receptor beta chains below were found in one sample sequenced in a study of regulatory T cells in long-lasting Graves disease. Time point here: persistent/refractory GD, antithyroid drugs over 5 years with positive TRAb. PBMCs provided the RNA from which the TCR library was made. Through Arm-PCR of CDR3 regions and iRepertoire HTBI primers, TCR beta libraries were built. MiXCR, applied by TCRdb to the multiplex PCR reads, yields one record per CDR3 protein. The sample records around 460,000 distinct CDR3 sequences, 20% to 25% being singletons. The sample in question was peripheral blood mononuclear cells (PBMCs), obtained when the disease was refractory, from a patient treated with antithyroid drugs. The receptor source for this set is a female donor with Graves disease.

J is TRBJ1-1 and V is TRBV7-9, with a weak D call TRBD1 (6 bases). V lost 3 bases and J 3 bases, leaving 11 bases between the germline ends. The CDR3 totals 14 residues. The germline gives CDR1 SEHNR, CDR2 FQNEAQ (reference sequence). In DNA, the CDR3 is TGTGCCAGCAGCTTGACAGGTCCTCACACTGAAGCTTTCTTT. It is translated as CASSLTGPHTEAFF. Supplemented by reference TRBV7-9 and TRBJ1-1, the full variable domain reads DTGVSQNPRHKITKRGQNVTFRCDPISEHNRLYWYRQTLGQGPEFLTYFQNEAQLEKSRLLSDRFSAERPKGSFSTLEIQRTEQGDSAMYLCASSLTGPHTEAFFGQGTRLTVV.

This clonotype was detected only a few times. The gene calls are TRBV27 and TRBJ2-2, with D perhaps TRBD1 (6 bases). Germline CDR1 reads MNHEY; CDR2 reads SMNVEV (reference sequence). This CDR3 comprises 13 residues. V was clipped by 6 bases and J by 4 bases, with 9 bases between them. The CDR3 protein is CASRGAGTGELFF. The CDR3, as DNA: TGTGCCAGCAGGGGGGCTGGCACCGGGGAGCTGTTTTTT.

CDR3 coding DNA: TGTGCCAGCAGCCAAGGCGGGCCTGCCTACGAGCAGTACTTC. It translates to CASSQGGPAYEQYF. The V gene is TRBV4-2, the J gene TRBJ2-7, with a possible D match to TRBD2 (5 bases). Trimming took 1 base from V and 2 from J, leaving 9 bases between them. Germline V gives CDR1 LGHNA, CDR2 YNFKEQ. The CDR3 loop spans 14 amino acids.

Many counts were recorded for this clonotype. This chain uses TRBV11-3 with TRBJ2-4; 9 nucleotides line up with TRBD1. CDR1 is SGHNT and CDR2 is YENEEA in the germline V gene. V lost 5 bases and J lost 8; bases outside the gene matches: 7. The CDR3 is 14 amino acids. This CDR3 reads CASSPDRGGDIQYF. The CDR3 DNA is TGTGCCAGCAGCCCCGACAGGGGGGGTGACATTCAGTACTTC.

The chain has TRBV6-4 and TRBJ2-2; 11 bases line up with TRBD1. V lost 5 bases, J lost 5 bases, and 7 bases stayed unmatched. The CDR3 sequence is 16 residues long. The germline CDR1 and CDR2 sequences are MRHNA and SNTAGT. CDR3 protein: CASSPRGQGVTGELFF. The CDR3 coding sequence is TGTGCCAGCAGTCCCCGGGGACAGGGGGTGACCGGGGAGCTGTTTTTT.

J is TRBJ2-1 and V is TRBV12-3 or TRBV12-4, with TRBD2 matching 9 bases. Germline trimming cut 5 bases from V and 10 bases from J; bases unmatched to any gene: 9. The CDR3 is made up of 14 amino acids. Here the CDR3 DNA reads TGTGCCAGCAGTGAGGGACTAGCCCCGATGGAGCAGTTCTTC. This gives the protein CASSEGLAPMEQFF.

This clonotype has ten or more counts. The rearrangement links TRBV13 to TRBJ1-5; TRBD1 aligns across 7 bases. Germline CDR1 reads PRHDT; CDR2 reads FYEKMQ (reference sequence). Trimming cost V 2 bases and J 4 bases; bases outside gene matches: 8. The CDR3 sequence is 16 residues long. CDR3: CASSLYSNRGNQPQHF. The CDR3 bases are TGTGCCAGCAGCTTATATTCGAACAGGGGAAATCAGCCCCAGCATTTT.

This clonotype was detected many times. The chain links TRBV28 to TRBJ1-4, with TRBD1 matching over 7 bases. This CDR3 is 14 amino acids long. Germline-derived CDR1 and CDR2 are MDHEN and SYDVKM. V was pared by 2 bases and J by 8 bases, with 5 bases of the junction left unmatched. The CDR3 coding sequence is TGTGCCAGCAGTTTAATGGACAGGAACGAAAAACTGTTTTTT. Its translation: CASSLMDRNEKLFF.

The sample holds many counts of this clonotype. The chain uses TRBV6-5 and TRBJ2-7, with 13 positions matching TRBD2. This CDR3 region has 18 residues. In germline, CDR1 is MNHEY, CDR2 SVGAGI. V lost 2 bases to trimming and J lost 2 bases; unmatched junction nucleotides: 9. CDR3 in amino acids: CASSYRGLAGRETYEQYF. CDR3 coding DNA: TGTGCCAGCAGTTACCGGGGACTAGCGGGGAGGGAAACCTACGAGCAGTACTTC.